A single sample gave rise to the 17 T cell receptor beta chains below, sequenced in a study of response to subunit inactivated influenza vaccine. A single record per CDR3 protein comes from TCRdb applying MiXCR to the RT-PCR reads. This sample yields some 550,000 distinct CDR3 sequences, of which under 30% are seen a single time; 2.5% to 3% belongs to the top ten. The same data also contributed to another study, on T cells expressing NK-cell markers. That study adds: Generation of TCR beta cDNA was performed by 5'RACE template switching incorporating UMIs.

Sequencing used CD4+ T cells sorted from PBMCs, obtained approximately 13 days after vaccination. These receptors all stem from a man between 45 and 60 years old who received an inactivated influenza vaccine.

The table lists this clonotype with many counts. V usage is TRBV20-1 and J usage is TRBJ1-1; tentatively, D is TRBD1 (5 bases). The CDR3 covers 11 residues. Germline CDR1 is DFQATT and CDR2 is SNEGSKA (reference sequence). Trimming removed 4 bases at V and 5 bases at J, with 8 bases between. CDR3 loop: CSAIHRTEAFF. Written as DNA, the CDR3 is TGCAGTGCTATCCACAGGACTGAAGCTTTCTTT.

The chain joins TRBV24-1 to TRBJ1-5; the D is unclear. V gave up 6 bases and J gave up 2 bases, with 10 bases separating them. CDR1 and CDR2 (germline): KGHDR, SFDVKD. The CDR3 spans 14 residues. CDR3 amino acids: CATSSGLGNQPQHF. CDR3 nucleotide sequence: TGTGCCACCAGTTCGGGTCTTGGCAATCAGCCCCAGCATTTT.

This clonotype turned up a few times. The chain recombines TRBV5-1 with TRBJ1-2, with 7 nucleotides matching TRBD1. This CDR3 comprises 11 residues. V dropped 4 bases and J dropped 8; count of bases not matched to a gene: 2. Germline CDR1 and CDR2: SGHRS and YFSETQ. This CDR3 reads CASSTGQGYTF. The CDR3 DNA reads TGCGCCAGCAGCACGGGACAGGGCTACACCTTC.

CDR3: CASSVAGVLTDTQYF. CDR3 nucleotides: TGTGCCAGCAGCGTAGCGGGGGTTCTCACAGATACGCAGTATTTT. This rearrangement joins TRBV9 to TRBJ2-3; possible D gene TRBD2, 6 bases. The V gene's germline CDR1 is SGDLS and CDR2 YYNGEE. The ends were cut back, 0 bases at V and 2 bases at J, with 10 bases in the middle. This CDR3 is built from 15 residues.

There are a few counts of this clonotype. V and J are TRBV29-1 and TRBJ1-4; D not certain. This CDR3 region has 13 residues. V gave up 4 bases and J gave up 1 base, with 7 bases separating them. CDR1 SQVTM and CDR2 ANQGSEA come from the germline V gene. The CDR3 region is CSVAAGTNEKLFF. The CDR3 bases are TGCAGCGTTGCTGCCGGAACTAATGAAAAACTGTTTTTT.

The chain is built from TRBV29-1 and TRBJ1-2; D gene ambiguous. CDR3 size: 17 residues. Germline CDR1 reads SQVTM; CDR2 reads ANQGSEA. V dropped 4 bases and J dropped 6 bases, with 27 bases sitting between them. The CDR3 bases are TGCAGCGTTGCCTTAATGGTTCGCAGACTCCCGGATAATGGCTACACCTTC. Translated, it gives CSVALMVRRLPDNGYTF. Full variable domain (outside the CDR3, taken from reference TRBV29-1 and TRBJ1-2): SAVISQKPSRDICQRGTSLTIQCQVDSQVTMMFWYRQQPGQSLTLIATANQGSEATYESGFVIDKFPISRPNLTFSTLTVSNMSPEDSSIYLCSVALMVRRLPDNGYTFGSGTRLTVV.

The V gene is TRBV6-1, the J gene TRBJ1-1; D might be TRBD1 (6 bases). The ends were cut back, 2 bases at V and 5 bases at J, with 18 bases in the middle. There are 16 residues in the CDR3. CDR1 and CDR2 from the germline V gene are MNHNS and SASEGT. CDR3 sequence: CASSEYFKGVNTEAFF. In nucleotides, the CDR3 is TGTGCCAGCAGTGAATACTTTAAGGGGGTAAATACTGAAGCTTTCTTT.

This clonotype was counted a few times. CDR3 in amino acids: CSAREGSSRLGANVLTF. Here the CDR3 DNA reads TGCAGTGCTAGAGAAGGGTCATCTAGGCTTGGGGCCAACGTCCTGACTTTC. The chain couples TRBV20-1 to TRBJ2-6; D unresolved. V dropped 0 bases and J dropped 3 bases, with 15 bases sitting between them. The germline CDR1 and CDR2 sequences are DFQATT and SNEGSKA (reference sequence). The CDR3 runs to 17 residues.

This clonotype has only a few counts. Written as DNA, the CDR3 is TGTGCCATCAGTGGACAGGGGCGAGAGACCCAGTACTTC. It translates to CAISGQGRETQYF. The rearrangement joins TRBV10-3 to TRBJ2-5; the match to TRBD1 covers 8 bases. Germline loops: CDR1 ENHRY, CDR2 SYGVKD. The CDR3 runs to 13 residues. V shed 4 bases, J shed 4 bases, and the junction held 2 bases outside the gene matches.

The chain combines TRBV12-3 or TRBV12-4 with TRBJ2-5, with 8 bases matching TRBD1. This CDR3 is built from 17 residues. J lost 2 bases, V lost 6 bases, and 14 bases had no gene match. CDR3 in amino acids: CASSPRARQGRQETQYF. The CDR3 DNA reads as TGTGCCAGCAGCCCTAGAGCCAGACAGGGGAGGCAAGAGACCCAGTACTTC.

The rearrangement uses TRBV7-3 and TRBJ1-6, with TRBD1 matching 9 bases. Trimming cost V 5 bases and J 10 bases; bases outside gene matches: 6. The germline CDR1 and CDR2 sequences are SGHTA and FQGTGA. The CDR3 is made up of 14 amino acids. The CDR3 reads CASSPTGGRSPLHF. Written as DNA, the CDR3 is TGTGCCAGCAGCCCCACAGGGGGCAGATCACCCCTCCACTTT.

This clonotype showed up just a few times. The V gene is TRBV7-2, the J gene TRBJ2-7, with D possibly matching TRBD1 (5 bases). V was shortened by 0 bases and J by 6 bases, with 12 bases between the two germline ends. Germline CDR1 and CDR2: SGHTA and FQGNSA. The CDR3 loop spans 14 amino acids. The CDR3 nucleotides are TGTGCCAGCAGCTTAGCGACAGTAAAACGCGAGCAGTACTTC. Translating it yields CASSLATVKREQYF.

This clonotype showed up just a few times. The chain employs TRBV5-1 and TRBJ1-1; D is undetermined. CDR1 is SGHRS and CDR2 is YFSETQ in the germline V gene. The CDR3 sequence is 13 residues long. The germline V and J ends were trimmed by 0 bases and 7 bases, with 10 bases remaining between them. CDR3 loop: CASSLEGSFEAFF. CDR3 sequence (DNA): TGCGCCAGCAGCTTGGAAGGGTCGTTTGAAGCTTTCTTT.

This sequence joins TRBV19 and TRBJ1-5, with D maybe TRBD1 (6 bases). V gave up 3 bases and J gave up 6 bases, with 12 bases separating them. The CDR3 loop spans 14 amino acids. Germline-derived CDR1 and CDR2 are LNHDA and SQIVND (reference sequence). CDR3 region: CASSIRQGSQPQHF. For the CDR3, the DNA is TGTGCCAGTAGTATTCGGCAGGGGAGTCAGCCCCAGCATTTT.

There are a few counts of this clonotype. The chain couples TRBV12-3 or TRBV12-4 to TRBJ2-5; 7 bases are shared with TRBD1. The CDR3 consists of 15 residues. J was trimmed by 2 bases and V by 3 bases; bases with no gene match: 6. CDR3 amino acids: CASSLIGGLQETQYF. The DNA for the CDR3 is TGTGCCAGCAGTTTGATAGGGGGCCTGCAAGAGACCCAGTACTTC.

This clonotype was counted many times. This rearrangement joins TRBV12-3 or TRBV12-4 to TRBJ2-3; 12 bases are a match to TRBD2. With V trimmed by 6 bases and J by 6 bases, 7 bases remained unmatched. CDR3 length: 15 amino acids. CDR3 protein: CASRRTSGMIDTQYF. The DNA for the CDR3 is TGTGCCAGCAGGCGGACTAGCGGGATGATCGATACGCAGTATTTT.

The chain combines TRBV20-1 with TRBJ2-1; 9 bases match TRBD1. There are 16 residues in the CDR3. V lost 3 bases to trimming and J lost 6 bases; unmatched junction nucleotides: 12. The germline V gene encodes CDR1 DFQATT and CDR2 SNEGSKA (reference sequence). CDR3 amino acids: CSASPPTGGGINEQFF. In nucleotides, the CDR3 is TGCAGTGCTAGCCCTCCCACAGGGGGCGGAATCAATGAGCAGTTCTTC.